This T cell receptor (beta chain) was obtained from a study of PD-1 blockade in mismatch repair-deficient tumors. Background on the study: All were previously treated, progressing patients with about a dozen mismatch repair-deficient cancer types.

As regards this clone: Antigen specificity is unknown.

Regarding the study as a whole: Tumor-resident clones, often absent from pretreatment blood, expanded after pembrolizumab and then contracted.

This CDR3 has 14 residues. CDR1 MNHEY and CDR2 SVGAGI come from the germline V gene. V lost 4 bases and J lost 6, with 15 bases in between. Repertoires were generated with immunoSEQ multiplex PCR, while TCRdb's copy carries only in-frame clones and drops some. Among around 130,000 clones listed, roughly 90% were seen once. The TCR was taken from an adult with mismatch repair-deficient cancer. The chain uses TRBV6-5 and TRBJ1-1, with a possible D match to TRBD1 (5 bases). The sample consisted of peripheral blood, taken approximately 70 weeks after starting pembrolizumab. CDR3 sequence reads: CASSSFDRGAEAFF. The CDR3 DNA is TGTGCCAGCAGTTCCTTCGACCGGGGGGCTGAAGCTTTCTTT.